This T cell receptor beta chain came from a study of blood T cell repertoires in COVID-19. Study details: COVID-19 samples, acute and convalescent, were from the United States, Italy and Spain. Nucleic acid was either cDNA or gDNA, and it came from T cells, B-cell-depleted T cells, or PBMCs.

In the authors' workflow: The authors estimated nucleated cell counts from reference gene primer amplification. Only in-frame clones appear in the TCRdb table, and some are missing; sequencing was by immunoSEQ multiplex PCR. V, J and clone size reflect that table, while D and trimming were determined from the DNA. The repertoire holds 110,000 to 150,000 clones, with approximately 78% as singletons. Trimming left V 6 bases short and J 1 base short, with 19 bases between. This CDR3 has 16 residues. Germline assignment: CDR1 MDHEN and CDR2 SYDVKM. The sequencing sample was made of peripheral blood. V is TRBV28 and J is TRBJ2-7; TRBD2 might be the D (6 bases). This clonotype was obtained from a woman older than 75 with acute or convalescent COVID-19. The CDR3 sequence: CASRFGGGALSYEQYF. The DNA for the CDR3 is TGTGCCAGCAGGTTCGGTGGAGGGGCTTTATCCTACGAGCAGTACTTC.